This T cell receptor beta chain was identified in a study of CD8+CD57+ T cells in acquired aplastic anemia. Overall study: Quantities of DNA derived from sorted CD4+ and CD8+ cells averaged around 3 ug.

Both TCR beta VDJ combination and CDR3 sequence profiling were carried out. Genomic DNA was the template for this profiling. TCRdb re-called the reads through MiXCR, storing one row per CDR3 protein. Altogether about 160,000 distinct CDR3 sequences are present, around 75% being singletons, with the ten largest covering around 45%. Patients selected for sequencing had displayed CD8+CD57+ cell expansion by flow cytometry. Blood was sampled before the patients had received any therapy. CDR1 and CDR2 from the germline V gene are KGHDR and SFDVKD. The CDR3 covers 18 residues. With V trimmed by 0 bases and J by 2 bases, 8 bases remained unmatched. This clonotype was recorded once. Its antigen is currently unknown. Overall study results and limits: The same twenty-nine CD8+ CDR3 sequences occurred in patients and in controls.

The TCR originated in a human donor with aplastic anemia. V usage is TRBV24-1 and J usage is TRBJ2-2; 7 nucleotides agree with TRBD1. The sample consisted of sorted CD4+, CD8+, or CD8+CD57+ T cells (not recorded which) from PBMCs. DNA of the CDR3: TGTGCCACCAGTGATTTGCTAGACAGGGTAGGTAACACCGGGGAGCTGTTTTTT. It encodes CATSDLLDRVGNTGELFF.